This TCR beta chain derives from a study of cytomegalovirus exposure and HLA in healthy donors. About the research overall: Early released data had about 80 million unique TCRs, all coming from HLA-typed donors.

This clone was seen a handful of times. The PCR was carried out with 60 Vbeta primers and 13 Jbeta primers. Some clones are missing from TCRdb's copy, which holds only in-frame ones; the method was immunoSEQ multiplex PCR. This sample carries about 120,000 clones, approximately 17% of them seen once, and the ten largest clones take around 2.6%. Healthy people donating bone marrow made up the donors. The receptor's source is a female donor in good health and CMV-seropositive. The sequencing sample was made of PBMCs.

The chain's CDR3 is CASSLGTGNGQPQHF. CDR3 coding DNA: TGCGCCAGCAGCTTGGGGACAGGGAACGGTCAGCCCCAGCATTTT. The chain combines TRBV5-1 with TRBJ1-5; 8 positions match TRBD1. CDR1 is SGHRS and CDR2 is YFSETQ in the germline V gene. The CDR3 runs to 15 residues. V lost 0 bases to trimming and J lost 6 bases; unmatched junction nucleotides: 5. Together with reference TRBV5-1 and TRBJ1-5, the CDR3 gives the full variable domain: KAGVTQTPRYLIKTRGQQVTLSCSPISGHRSVSWYQQTPGQGLQFLFEYFSETQRNKGNFPGRFSGRQFSNSRSEMNVSTLELGDSALYLCASSLGTGNGQPQHFGDGTRLSIL.